This record looks at one T cell receptor (beta chain) sequence and its context. Measured with immunoSEQ multiplex PCR; TCRdb has only the in-frame clones, and not every one. The table includes roughly 16,000 clones, approximately 80% detected once. The sample belongs to a study of somatic mutations in cytotoxic T cells in rheumatoid arthritis. Trimming pared 2 bases from V and 7 bases from J, leaving 16 bases between. The CDR3 contains 14 residues. Per germline, CDR1 SGHRS and CDR2 YFSETQ. J is TRBJ2-7 and V is TRBV5-1; perhaps TRBD1 as D (7 bases). The origin of this receptor is an adult with rheumatoid arthritis. Source material: CD8+ T cells sorted from blood. The CDR3 is CASSFRAGGGEQYF. CDR3 DNA: TGCGCCAGCAGCTTTCGGGCAGGGGGAGGAGAGCAGTACTTC.